This TCR beta chain was recorded in a study of T cell changes during pregnancy in multiple sclerosis. The CDR3 totals 12 residues. Germline V gene sequence: CDR1 WSHSY, CDR2 SAAADI. V lost 2 bases and J lost 9, with 8 bases in between. Sequencing was performed with immunoSEQ multiplex PCR; in TCRdb, only in-frame clones are kept and a portion is missing. Among some 83,000 clones listed, around 93% were seen once. Sequenced here: PBMCs, sampled in the first trimester of pregnancy. This TCR came from a female donor in good health, serving as a control in a pregnancy study. Some clones in this sample may be carry-over from other donors' samples. The chain has TRBV10-2 and TRBJ2-1, with TRBD2 as a possible D gene (6 bases). The CDR3 region has the DNA TGCGCCAGCAGTGAGAAGCGGGCTGAGCAGTTCTTC. It yields the protein CASSEKRAEQFF.